This T cell receptor beta chain stems from a study of T cell responses to AZD1222 COVID-19 vaccine. Across the whole study: Doses given second, at about 4 or about 12 weeks, were pooled. Study outcomes and limitations: Vaccine-associated CD4 TCRs spanned spike, dominant at 160-218 and 743-854. Repertoires were obtained only post-peak T cell response.

TCRdb's table, derived via immunoSEQ multiplex PCR, lists solely in-frame clones and lacks some. The data hold 100,000 to 150,000 clones, with about 89% observed a single time. Worth noting for this clone: What it binds is not known.

The specimen comprised peripheral blood, sampled on day 0 of AZD1222 vaccination. This receptor was taken from an adult in good health.

This CDR3 reads CASSYSLSAGELFF. CDR3 nucleotide sequence: TGTGCCAGCAGTTACTCGCTTTCAGCCGGGGAGCTGTTTTTT. V is TRBV6-2 or TRBV6-3 and J is TRBJ2-2, with no clear D. The CDR3 is 14 residues long. V dropped 0 bases and J dropped 6 bases, with 8 bases sitting between them. Germline CDR1 reads MNHEY; CDR2 reads SVGEGT.